This passage covers 11 T cell receptor beta chains from one sample sequenced in a study of cytomegalovirus exposure and HLA in healthy donors. The PCR made use of 60 Vbeta and 13 Jbeta primers. Produced via immunoSEQ multiplex PCR; TCRdb's table is partial and in-frame only. Of approximately 120,000 clones listed, around 81% are singletons. Sequencing was performed on PBMCs. The source is a woman aged 30 to 39 in good health and CMV-seronegative.

The chain links TRBV9 to TRBJ1-1; D call uncertain. Germline CDR1 and CDR2: SGDLS and YYNGEE. V lost 0 bases, J lost 7 bases, and 13 bases lay in between. The CDR3 consists of 14 residues. CDR3 loop: CASSVVRSGIEAFF. The CDR3 DNA reads TGTGCCAGCAGCGTAGTAAGGTCGGGGATTGAAGCTTTCTTT.

The genes are TRBV7-9 and TRBJ2-3; TRBD2 matches 10 bases. This CDR3 comprises 16 residues. The V segment lost 2 bases and the J segment 3 bases; nucleotides outside the gene matches: 5. Germline V CDR1 and CDR2: SEHNR, FQNEAQ (reference sequence). The CDR3 DNA follows: TGTGCCAGCAGCTTATTAAGCGGGAGGGCAACAGATACGCAGTATTTT. It specifies CASSLLSGRATDTQYF.

The V and J genes are TRBV6-4 and TRBJ2-7; the match to TRBD2 covers 9 bases. The V and J ends lost 7 bases and 4 bases, in that order; junction bases with no gene match: 8. This CDR3 contains 14 residues. From germline, CDR1 is MRHNA and CDR2 SNTAGT. CDR3 sequence (DNA): TGTGCCAGCAAGCGGACTAGCGAGTATTACGAGCAGTACTTC. This codes for CASKRTSEYYEQYF.

The V and J genes are TRBV19 and TRBJ2-1, with 7 positions matching TRBD2. This CDR3 has 14 residues. Germline V gives CDR1 LNHDA, CDR2 SQIVND (reference sequence). The V segment lost 8 bases and the J segment 8 bases; nucleotides outside the gene matches: 12. CDR3 sequence reads: CASGPETSPHEQFF. DNA of the CDR3: TGTGCCAGTGGACCCGAGACTAGCCCCCATGAGCAGTTCTTC.

This sequence joins TRBV6-1 and TRBJ1-5; a weak D match, TRBD1 (5 bases). V lost 1 base and J lost 5, with 12 bases in between. This CDR3 is 15 amino acids long. Germline-derived CDR1 and CDR2 are MNHNS and SASEGT. In nucleotides, the CDR3 is TGTGCCAGCAGTGAAGGGGGAGGGACCTATCAGCCCCAGCATTTT. It encodes CASSEGGGTYQPQHF.

The chain recombines TRBV5-5 with TRBJ2-7, with 7 bases identical to TRBD1. J was trimmed by 5 bases and V by 1 base; bases with no gene match: 9. The CDR3 extends over 15 amino acids. Germline CDR1 reads SGHKS; CDR2 reads YYEKEE (reference sequence). CDR3 nucleotides: TGTGCCAGCAGCTTGTGGGACAGTCCCACTAACGAGCAGTACTTC. Protein product: CASSLWDSPTNEQYF.

The chain carries TRBV18 and TRBJ2-7; 9 bases agree with TRBD1. The CDR3 runs 14 residues. V was pared by 2 bases and J by 3 bases, with 2 bases of the junction left unmatched. CDR1 KGHSH and CDR2 LQKENI come from the germline V gene. This CDR3 reads CASSPGTGLYEQYF. In DNA form, the CDR3 reads TGTGCCAGCTCACCAGGGACAGGGCTCTACGAGCAGTACTTC.

The genes are TRBV25-1 and TRBJ2-1, with 12 bases identical to TRBD1. The CDR3 has 16 amino acids. V was clipped by 2 bases and J by 9 bases; unmatched bases: 8. Looked up from germline, CDR1 is MGHDK and CDR2 is SYGVNS. The CDR3 DNA reads TGTGCCAGCAGTGAACCCGGGACAGGGGGCCTAGGTGAGCAGTTCTTC. Protein: CASSEPGTGGLGEQFF.

The chain uses TRBV7-3 and TRBJ1-3; 7 nucleotides line up with TRBD1. Germline loops: CDR1 SGHTA, CDR2 FQGTGA. The CDR3 runs 16 residues. V was pared by 5 bases and J by 0 bases, with 7 bases of the junction left unmatched. CDR3 in DNA: TGTGCCAGCAGCCTAATGGGACAGTTCTCTGGAAACACCATATATTTT. It codes for CASSLMGQFSGNTIYF.

This clone was observed a handful of times. The chain joins TRBV7-8 to TRBJ1-1; 7 bases align to TRBD1. V shed 5 bases, J shed 13 bases, and the junction held 10 bases outside the gene matches. Germline V CDR1 and CDR2: SGHVS, FQNEAQ. The CDR3 has 12 amino acids. The CDR3 DNA follows: TGTGCCAGCAGCCACAGAGGGGGCCGGGATTTCTTT. Protein: CASSHRGGRDFF.

This chain connects TRBV19 to TRBJ1-1; 7 nucleotides match TRBD1. The CDR3 length is 15 residues. V shed 5 bases and J 1 base; nucleotides not matched to a gene: 7. Germline V gene sequence: CDR1 LNHDA, CDR2 SQIVND (reference sequence). CDR3 DNA sequence: TGTGCCAGTAGTCCGGGACAGAAGCCGAACACTGAAGCTTTCTTT. Its translation: CASSPGQKPNTEAFF.